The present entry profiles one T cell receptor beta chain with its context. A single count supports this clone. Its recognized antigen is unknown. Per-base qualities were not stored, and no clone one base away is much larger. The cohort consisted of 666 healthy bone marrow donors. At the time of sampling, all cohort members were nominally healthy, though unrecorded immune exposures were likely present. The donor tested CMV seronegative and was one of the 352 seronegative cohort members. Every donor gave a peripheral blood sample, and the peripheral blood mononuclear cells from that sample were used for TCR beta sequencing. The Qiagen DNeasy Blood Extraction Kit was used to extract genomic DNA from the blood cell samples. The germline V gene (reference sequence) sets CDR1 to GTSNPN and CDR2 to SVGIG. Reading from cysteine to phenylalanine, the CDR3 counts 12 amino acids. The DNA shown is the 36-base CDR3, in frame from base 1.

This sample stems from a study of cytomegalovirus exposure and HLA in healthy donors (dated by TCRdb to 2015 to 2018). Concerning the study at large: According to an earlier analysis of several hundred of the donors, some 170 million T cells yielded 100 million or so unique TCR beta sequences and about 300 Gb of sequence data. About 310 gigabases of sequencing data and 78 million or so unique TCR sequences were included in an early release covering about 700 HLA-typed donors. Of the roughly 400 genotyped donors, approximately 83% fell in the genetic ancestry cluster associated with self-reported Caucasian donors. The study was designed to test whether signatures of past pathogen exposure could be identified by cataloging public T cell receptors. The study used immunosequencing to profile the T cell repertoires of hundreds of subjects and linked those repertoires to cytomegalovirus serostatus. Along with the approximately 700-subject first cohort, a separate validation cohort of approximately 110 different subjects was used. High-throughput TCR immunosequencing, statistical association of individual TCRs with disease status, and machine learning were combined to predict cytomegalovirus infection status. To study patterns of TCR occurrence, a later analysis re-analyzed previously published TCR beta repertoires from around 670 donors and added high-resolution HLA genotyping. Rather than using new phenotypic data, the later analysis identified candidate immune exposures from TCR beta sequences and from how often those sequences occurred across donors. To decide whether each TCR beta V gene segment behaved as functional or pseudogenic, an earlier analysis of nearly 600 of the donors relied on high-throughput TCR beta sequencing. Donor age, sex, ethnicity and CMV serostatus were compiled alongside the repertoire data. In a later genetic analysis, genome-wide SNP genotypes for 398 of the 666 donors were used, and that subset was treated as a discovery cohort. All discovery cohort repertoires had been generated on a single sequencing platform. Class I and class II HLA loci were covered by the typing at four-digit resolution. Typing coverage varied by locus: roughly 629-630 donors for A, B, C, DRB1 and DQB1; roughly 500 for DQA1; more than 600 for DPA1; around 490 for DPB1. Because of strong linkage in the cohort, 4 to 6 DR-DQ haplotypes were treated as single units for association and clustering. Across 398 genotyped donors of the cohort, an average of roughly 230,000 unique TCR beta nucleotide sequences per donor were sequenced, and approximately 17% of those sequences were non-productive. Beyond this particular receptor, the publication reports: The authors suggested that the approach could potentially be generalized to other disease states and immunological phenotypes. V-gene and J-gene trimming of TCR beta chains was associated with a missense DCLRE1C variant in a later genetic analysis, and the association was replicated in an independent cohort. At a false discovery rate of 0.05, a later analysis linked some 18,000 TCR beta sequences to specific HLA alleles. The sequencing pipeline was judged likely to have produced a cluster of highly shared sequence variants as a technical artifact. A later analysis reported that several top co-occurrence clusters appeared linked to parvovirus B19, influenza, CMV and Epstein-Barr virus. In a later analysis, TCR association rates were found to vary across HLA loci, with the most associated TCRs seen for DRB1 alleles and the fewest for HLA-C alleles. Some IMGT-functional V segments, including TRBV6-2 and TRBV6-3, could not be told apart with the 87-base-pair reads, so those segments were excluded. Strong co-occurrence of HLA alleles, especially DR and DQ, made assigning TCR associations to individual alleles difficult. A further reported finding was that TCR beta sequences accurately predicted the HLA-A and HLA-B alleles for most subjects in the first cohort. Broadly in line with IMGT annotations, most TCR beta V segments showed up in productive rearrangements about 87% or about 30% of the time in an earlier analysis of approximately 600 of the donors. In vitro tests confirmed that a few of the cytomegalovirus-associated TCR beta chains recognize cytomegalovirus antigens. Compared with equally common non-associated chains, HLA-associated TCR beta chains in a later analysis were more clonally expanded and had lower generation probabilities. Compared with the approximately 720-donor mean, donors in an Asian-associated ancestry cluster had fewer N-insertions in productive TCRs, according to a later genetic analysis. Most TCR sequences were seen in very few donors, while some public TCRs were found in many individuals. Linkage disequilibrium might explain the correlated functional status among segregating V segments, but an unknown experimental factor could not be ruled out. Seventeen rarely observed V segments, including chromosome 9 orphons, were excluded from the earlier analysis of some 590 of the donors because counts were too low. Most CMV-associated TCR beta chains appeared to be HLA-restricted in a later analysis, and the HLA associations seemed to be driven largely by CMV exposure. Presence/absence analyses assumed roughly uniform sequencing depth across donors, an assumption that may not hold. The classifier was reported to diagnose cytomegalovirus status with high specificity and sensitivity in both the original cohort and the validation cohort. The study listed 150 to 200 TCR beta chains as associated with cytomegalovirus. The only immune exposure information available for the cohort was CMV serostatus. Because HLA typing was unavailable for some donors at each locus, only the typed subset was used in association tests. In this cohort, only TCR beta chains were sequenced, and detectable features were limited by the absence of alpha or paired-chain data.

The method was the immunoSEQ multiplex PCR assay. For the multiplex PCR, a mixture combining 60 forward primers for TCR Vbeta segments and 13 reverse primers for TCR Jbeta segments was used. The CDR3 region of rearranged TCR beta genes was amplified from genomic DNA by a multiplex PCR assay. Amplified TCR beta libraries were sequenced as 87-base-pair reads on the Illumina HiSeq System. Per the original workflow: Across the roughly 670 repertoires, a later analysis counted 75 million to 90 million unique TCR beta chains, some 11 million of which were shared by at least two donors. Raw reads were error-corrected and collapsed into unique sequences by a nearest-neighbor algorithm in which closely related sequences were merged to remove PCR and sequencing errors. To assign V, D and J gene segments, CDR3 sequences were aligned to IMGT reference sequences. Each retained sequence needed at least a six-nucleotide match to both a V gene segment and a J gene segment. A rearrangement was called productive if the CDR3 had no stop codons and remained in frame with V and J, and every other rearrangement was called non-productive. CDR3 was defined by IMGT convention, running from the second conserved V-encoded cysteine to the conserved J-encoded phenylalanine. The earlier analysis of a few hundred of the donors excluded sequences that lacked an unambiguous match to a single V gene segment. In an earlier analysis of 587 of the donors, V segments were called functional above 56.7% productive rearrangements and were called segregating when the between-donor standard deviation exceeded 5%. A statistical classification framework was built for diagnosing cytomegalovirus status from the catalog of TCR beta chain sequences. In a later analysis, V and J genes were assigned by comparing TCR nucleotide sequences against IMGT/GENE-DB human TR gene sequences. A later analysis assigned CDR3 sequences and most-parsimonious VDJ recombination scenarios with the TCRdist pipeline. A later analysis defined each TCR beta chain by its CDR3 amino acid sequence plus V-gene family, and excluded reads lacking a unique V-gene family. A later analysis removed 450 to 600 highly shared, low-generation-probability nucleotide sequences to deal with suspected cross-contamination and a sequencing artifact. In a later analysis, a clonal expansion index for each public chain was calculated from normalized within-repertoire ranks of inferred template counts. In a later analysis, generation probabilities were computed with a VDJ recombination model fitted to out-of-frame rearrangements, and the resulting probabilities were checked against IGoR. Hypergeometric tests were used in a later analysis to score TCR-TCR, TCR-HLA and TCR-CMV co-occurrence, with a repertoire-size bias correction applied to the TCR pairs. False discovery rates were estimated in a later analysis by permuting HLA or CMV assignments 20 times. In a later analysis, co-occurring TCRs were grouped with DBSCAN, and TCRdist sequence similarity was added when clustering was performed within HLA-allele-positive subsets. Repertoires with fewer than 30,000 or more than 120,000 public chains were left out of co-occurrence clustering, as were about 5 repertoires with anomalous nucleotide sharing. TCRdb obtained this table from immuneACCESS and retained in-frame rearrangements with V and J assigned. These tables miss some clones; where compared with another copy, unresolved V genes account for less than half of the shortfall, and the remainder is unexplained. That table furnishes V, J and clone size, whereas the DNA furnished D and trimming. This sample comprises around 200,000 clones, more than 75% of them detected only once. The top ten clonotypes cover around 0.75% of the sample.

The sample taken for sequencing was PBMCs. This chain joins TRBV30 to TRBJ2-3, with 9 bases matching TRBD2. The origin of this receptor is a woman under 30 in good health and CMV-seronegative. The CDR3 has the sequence CAKREGTDTQYF. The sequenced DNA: TGTGCAAAGCGGGAGGGCACAGATACGCAGTATTTT.